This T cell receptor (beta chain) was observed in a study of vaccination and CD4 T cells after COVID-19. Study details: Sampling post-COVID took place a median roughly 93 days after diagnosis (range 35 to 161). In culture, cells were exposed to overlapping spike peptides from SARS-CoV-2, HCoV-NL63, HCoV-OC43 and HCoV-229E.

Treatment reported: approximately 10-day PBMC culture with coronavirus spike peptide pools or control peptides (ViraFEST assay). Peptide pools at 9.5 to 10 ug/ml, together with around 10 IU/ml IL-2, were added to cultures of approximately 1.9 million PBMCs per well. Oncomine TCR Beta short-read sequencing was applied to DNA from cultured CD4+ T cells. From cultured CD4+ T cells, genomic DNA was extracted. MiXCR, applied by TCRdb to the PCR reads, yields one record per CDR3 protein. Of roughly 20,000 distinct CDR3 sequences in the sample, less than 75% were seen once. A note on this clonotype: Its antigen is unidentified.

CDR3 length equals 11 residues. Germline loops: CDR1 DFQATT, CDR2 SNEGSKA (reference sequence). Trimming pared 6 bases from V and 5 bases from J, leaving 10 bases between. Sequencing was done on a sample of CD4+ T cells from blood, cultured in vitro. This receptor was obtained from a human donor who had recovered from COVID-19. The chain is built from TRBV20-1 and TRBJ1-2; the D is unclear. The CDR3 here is CSADVPYGYTF. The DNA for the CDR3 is TGCAGTGCCGACGTCCCGTATGGCTACACCTTC.